This record looks at one T cell receptor beta chain sequence and its context. The CDR3 loop spans 16 amino acids. With 2 bases removed from V and 2 bases from J, the gap between germline ends came to 13 bases. Germline assignment: CDR1 LGHNA and CDR2 YNFKEQ. The data were obtained in a study of T cells after yellow fever vaccination. Each CDR3 protein is one row after TCRdb ran MiXCR on the 5' RACE reads. This table holds 300,000 to 350,000 distinct CDR3 sequences, almost 4% found once. The rearrangement uses TRBV4-2 and TRBJ1-5; weak D call: TRBD1 (6 bases). The clonotype originates from a man between 18 and 29 years old who received the YFV17D yellow fever vaccine. Source: PBMCs, taken 5 days after the yellow fever booster vaccination. DNA of the CDR3: TGTGCCAGCAGCCAAACTACCAGGGGAGGCAATCAGCCCCAGCATTTT. Its protein product is CASSQTTRGGNQPQHF.